These 20 T cell receptor beta chains were all obtained from the same sample, sequenced in a study of blood T cell repertoires in COVID-19. Measured with immunoSEQ multiplex PCR; TCRdb has only the in-frame clones, and not every one. This table has 130,000 to 150,000 clones, almost 80% appearing once. Sequenced input: peripheral blood. These receptors were taken from a man aged 50 or older with active or convalescent COVID-19.

A few counts support this clone. The V and J genes are TRBV7-6 and TRBJ2-7; possibly TRBD2 for D (6 bases). Germline V CDR1 and CDR2: SGHVS, FNYEAQ. The CDR3 extends over 13 amino acids. The V end lost 1 base, the J end lost 7 bases, and 11 bases lay between the germline ends. CDR3 protein: CASSLVGSREQYF. Written as DNA, the CDR3 is TGTGCCAGCAGCTTAGTCGGGAGTAGGGAGCAGTACTTC.

This chain links TRBV24-1 with TRBJ2-3; TRBD2 matches at 7 bases. J lost 5 bases, V lost 1 base, and 8 bases had no gene match. The length of the CDR3 is 16 residues. The germline CDR1 and CDR2 sequences are KGHDR and SFDVKD. CDR3 residues: CATSDFRAGAGDTQYF. The CDR3 bases are TGTGCCACCAGTGATTTTCGGGCGGGAGCGGGAGATACGCAGTATTTT.

V and J are TRBV5-1 and TRBJ2-7, with D perhaps matching TRBD1 (5 bases). V was pared by 0 bases and J by 0 bases, with 16 bases between. The CDR3 spans 17 residues. Germline loops: CDR1 SGHRS, CDR2 YFSETQ. CDR3 loop: CASSLVPLEQGSYEQYF. In DNA, the CDR3 is TGCGCCAGCAGCTTGGTCCCGTTGGAGCAGGGCTCCTACGAGCAGTACTTC.

This clone was seen more than once but under ten times. The chain links TRBV5-1 to TRBJ2-5, with D possibly being TRBD1 (5 bases). CDR1 is SGHRS, CDR2 YFSETQ, per germline. Deletions cut 0 bases from V and 3 bases from J, with 12 bases between. The CDR3 consists of 15 residues. The CDR3, as DNA: TGCGCCAGCAGCTTGGCCACCCCCAGGGAAGAGACCCAGTACTTC. Its translation is CASSLATPREETQYF. The variable domain in full, completed from reference TRBV5-1 and TRBJ2-5, reads KAGVTQTPRYLIKTRGQQVTLSCSPISGHRSVSWYQQTPGQGLQFLFEYFSETQRNKGNFPGRFSGRQFSNSRSEMNVSTLELGDSALYLCASSLATPREETQYFGPGTRLLVL.

This chain connects TRBV27 to TRBJ2-7; 9 nucleotides align to TRBD1. CDR1 is MNHEY, CDR2 SMNVEV, per germline (reference sequence). This CDR3 is built from 14 residues. Trimming removed 5 bases from V and 5 bases from J; junction bases left unmatched: 7. CDR3 coding DNA: TGTGCCAGCAGTCCGGACAGGGGCTACCACGAGCAGTACTTC. Its translation: CASSPDRGYHEQYF.

This clone was seen just once. This sequence joins TRBV25-1 and TRBJ1-5, with TRBD1 matching 7 bases. The ends lost 3 bases at V and 5 bases at J; junction bases unmatched: 4. The CDR3 sequence is 14 residues long. The germline gives CDR1 MGHDK, CDR2 SYGVNS. For the CDR3, the DNA is TGTGCCAGCAGTGATCGACAGGGCTATCAGCCCCAGCATTTT. Its protein is CASSDRQGYQPQHF.

This clone has only a few counts. J is TRBJ1-5 and V is TRBV7-9; tentative D call: TRBD1 (6 bases). V lost 5 bases to trimming and J lost 7 bases, with 21 bases between them. The CDR3 consists of 16 residues. Germline-derived CDR1 and CDR2 are SEHNR and FQNEAQ (reference sequence). CDR3 in DNA: TGTGCCAGCAGCCCGTGGCCAGGGGAATGGGGGCAGCCCCAGCATTTT. Encoded protein: CASSPWPGEWGQPQHF.

This chain joins TRBV24-1 and TRBJ1-2, with D perhaps matching TRBD1 (5 bases). The CDR3 length is 13 residues. Germline values: CDR1 KGHDR, CDR2 SFDVKD. V was shortened by 4 bases and J by 5 bases, with 10 bases between the two germline ends. CDR3 amino acids: CATSETALYGYTF. The CDR3 DNA sequence: TGTGCCACCAGTGAGACAGCCCTTTATGGCTACACCTTC.

The chain joins TRBV11-3 to TRBJ2-2, with D perhaps TRBD2 (5 bases). Trimming shortened V by 8 bases and J by 6 bases, and 25 bases separated the two germline ends. The germline CDR1 and CDR2 sequences are SGHNT and YENEEA. The CDR3 is 17 residues long. The CDR3 region has the DNA TGTGCCAGCTCCCCGGAGGTCGGGAACCCACGAGCCGGGGAGCTGTTTTTT. Protein product: CASSPEVGNPRAGELFF.

The chain uses TRBV7-3 and TRBJ2-2; the match to TRBD2 covers 11 bases. Germline lookup yields CDR1 SGHTA and CDR2 FQGTGA. The CDR3 contains 16 residues. J was trimmed by 6 bases and V by 4 bases; bases with no gene match: 7. The CDR3 region is CASSSRLAGSAGELFF. The CDR3 DNA reads as TGTGCCAGCAGCTCCCGACTAGCGGGATCGGCCGGGGAGCTGTTTTTT.

The chain joins TRBV29-1 to TRBJ2-5, with D possibly matching TRBD1 (6 bases). The ends were cut back, 7 bases at V and 3 bases at J, with 6 bases in the middle. CDR3 length: 10 residues. CDR1 is SQVTM, CDR2 ANQGSEA, per germline. CDR3 DNA: TGCAGCGCAGGGGAAGAGACCCAGTACTTC. Amino acids: CSAGEETQYF.

The rearrangement links TRBV7-9 to TRBJ2-7, with D possibly matching TRBD2 (6 bases). V lost 1 base and J lost 2, with 12 bases in between. Germline values: CDR1 SEHNR, CDR2 FQNEAQ (reference sequence). The CDR3 runs to 15 residues. The CDR3 protein is CASSLGGLPTYEQYF. DNA for the CDR3: TGTGCCAGCAGCTTAGGGGGACTGCCTACCTACGAGCAGTACTTC.

Only a few counts were recorded for this clone. The V and J genes are TRBV27 and TRBJ2-3; 8 bases are shared with TRBD2. This CDR3 has 15 amino acids. The V segment lost 5 bases and the J segment 0 bases; nucleotides outside the gene matches: 4. Germline CDR1 and CDR2: MNHEY and SMNVEV (reference sequence). The CDR3 protein is CASSVTSASTDTQYF. DNA of the CDR3: TGTGCCAGCAGTGTGACTAGCGCAAGCACAGATACGCAGTATTTT.

This clone was detected only a few times. The CDR3 protein is CASSLVWGVSSYNEQFF. The DNA for the CDR3 is TGTGCCAGCAGCTTGGTCTGGGGGGTTAGCTCCTACAATGAGCAGTTCTTC. The chain links TRBV5-5 to TRBJ2-1, with a tentative D call TRBD2 (6 bases). Looked up from germline, CDR1 is SGHKS and CDR2 is YYEKEE (reference sequence). Trimming cost V 0 bases and J 0 bases, with 13 bases left between them. The CDR3 contains 17 residues.

The chain recombines TRBV3-1 (or the pseudogene TRBV3-2) with TRBJ1-2, with D perhaps TRBD1 (5 bases). The germline gives CDR1 LGHDT, CDR2 YNNKEL (reference sequence). The CDR3 has 13 amino acids. V was cut by 4 bases and J by 8 bases, with 14 bases left in between. The CDR3 DNA reads as TGTGCCAGCAGCCCCCGGGGGAGTGGGGGCTACACCTTC. It translates to CASSPRGSGGYTF.

This clone was seen a few times. V usage is TRBV5-6 and J usage is TRBJ2-1; 9 positions agree with TRBD2. The V gene's germline CDR1 is SGHDT and CDR2 YYEEEE. Trimming removed 3 bases from V and 4 bases from J; junction bases left unmatched: 5. The CDR3 length is 15 residues. The CDR3 region has the DNA TGTGCCAGCAGCTATAGCGGGAGACCTTACAATGAGCAGTTCTTC. This codes for CASSYSGRPYNEQFF.

The chain is built from TRBV9 and TRBJ1-1, with a possible D match to TRBD1 (5 bases). Germline loops: CDR1 SGDLS, CDR2 YYNGEE. The CDR3 runs to 13 residues. V lost 4 bases and J 0 bases, leaving 7 bases between the germline ends. As DNA, the CDR3 is TGTGCCAGCAGCCCAGGGTTGAACACTGAAGCTTTCTTT. It codes for CASSPGLNTEAFF.

The chain recombines TRBV7-2 with TRBJ2-1; a possible D gene is TRBD1 (6 bases). Germline V CDR1 and CDR2: SGHTA, FQGNSA. The CDR3 covers 13 residues. Trimming removed 6 bases from V and 7 bases from J, with 13 bases in between. In nucleotides, the CDR3 is TGTGCCAGCAGATCCCAGGGGCTGAATGAGCAGTTCTTC. It translates to CASRSQGLNEQFF.

V and J are TRBV4-1 and TRBJ2-1; 8 bases align to TRBD2. Germline trimming cut 2 bases from V and 2 bases from J; bases unmatched to any gene: 2. In germline, CDR1 is MGHRA, CDR2 YSYEKL. CDR3 length: 15 amino acids. The DNA of the CDR3 is TGCGCCAGCAGCCAAATGGGACTAGCCTACAATGAGCAGTTCTTC. Amino acid sequence: CASSQMGLAYNEQFF.

The gene calls are TRBV7-9 and TRBJ1-5; D not certain. Trimming took off 5 bases at V and 4 bases at J, with 9 bases between the two ends. The CDR3 sequence is 13 residues long. CDR1 and CDR2 (germline): SEHNR, FQNEAQ (reference sequence). This CDR3 reads CASSEARNQPQHF. The CDR3 bases are TGTGCCAGCAGCGAGGCAAGGAATCAGCCCCAGCATTTT.